This T cell receptor (beta chain) comes out of a study of shared clonotypes between healthy human individuals. The donors, healthy adults who were HIV-negative, had experienced no recent acute infections or vaccinations. Adults of Caucasian background living in Nashville, Tennessee made up all donors. For every subset, genomic DNA was evenly distributed across several immunoSEQ plates. In the authors' methods: ImmunoSEQ junction-only sequences lacked quality scores, so their filtering differed. Profiled with immunoSEQ multiplex PCR; TCRdb holds only in-frame clones, not every one. V and J calls and clone size are given by that table; D and trimming were obtained from the DNA. The data contain around 430,000 clones, around 75% of them singletons. This CDR3 contains 17 residues. Deletions cut 0 bases from V and 6 bases from J, with 23 bases between. Germline CDR1 reads SQVTM; CDR2 reads ANQGSEA.

The origin of this receptor is a woman in her thirties or forties in good health. Some clones in this sample may be carry-over from other donors' samples. Sequenced: PBMCs. The chain recombines TRBV29-1 with TRBJ1-2; D not resolved. In DNA, the CDR3 is TGCAGCGTTGAAGATCGGCTGGGTTCAATTGGTTTCCATGGCTACACCTTC. It codes for CSVEDRLGSIGFHGYTF.